This T cell receptor (beta chain) was profiled in a study of primary melanoma T cells and metastatic recurrence. Overall study context: Samples were primary melanomas of stage T2 to T4.

General study results and limits: Adding T-cell fraction to thickness reportedly best improved survival prediction. Independent of thickness, ulceration, mitotic rate and age, T-cell fraction reportedly predicted outcome.

Each patient's primary melanoma had been removed surgically, with risk of metastatic recurrence. As to this clone: Its matching antigen is unknown.

Trimming took 9 bases from V and 7 from J, leaving 19 bases between them. CDR1 is LNHDA, CDR2 SQIVND, per germline (reference sequence). The CDR3 consists of 14 residues. TCRdb's copy holds only in-frame clones and misses some; the assay was immunoSEQ multiplex PCR. The sample includes 350 to 500 clones, roughly 80% seen only once; the top ten take approximately 7.6%. The sequencing input was melanoma tumor tissue. The chain recombines TRBV19 with TRBJ2-1, with D perhaps matching TRBD1 or TRBD2 (6 bases each). The sequence was collected from a human donor with melanoma. CDR3 sequence: CASSKWGATNEQFF. CDR3 in DNA: TGTGCCAGCTCTAAGTGGGGGGCGACAAATGAGCAGTTCTTC.